This TCR beta chain was sequenced for a study of control samples from healthy donors and cancer patients. Trimming removed 4 bases at V and 5 bases at J, with 17 bases between. This CDR3 spans 15 amino acids. CDR1 is MRHNA, CDR2 SNTAGT, per germline. Some clones are missing from TCRdb's copy, which holds only in-frame ones; the method was immunoSEQ multiplex PCR. Seen here are about 160,000 clones, over 85% observed once, and the top ten hold almost 6%. Material for sequencing was blood. The chain uses TRBV6-4 and TRBJ1-1, with D uncertain. The receptor was derived from a man aged 18 to 29 in good health. The CDR3 nucleotides read TGTGCCAGCAGTGTCAACGGCCTACAAGGGACTGAAGCTTTCTTT. Encoded protein: CASSVNGLQGTEAFF.